This TCR beta chain came from a study of blood T cells in healthy people across ages. Study information: Capture by template switching was about one barcoded beta molecule per two T cells.

This clonotype was found many times. It was with a sample-barcoded 5' primer and a J-beta primer mix that a second PCR of about 6 to 12 cycles was run. TCRdb re-called the 5' RACE reads through MiXCR, storing one row per CDR3 protein. The data contain around 780,000 distinct CDR3 sequences, 25% to 30% of them singletons. Donors gave around 10 milliliters of peripheral blood apiece. The same data also went into a second study, on T cells of mothers and their children. That paper states: A few mothers and their six children, all healthy Caucasians, donated.

The sequence derives from a boy aged 5 to 17 in good health. The material sequenced was blood.

CDR3 nucleotide sequence: TGTGCCAGCAGTTTAATGGGGCGGGAGCAGTTCTTC. Protein: CASSLMGREQFF. The V gene is TRBV27, the J gene TRBJ2-5; a weak D match, TRBD1 (5 bases). Matching the DNA end better, TRBJ2-1 makes the J call doubtful. The CDR3 has 12 amino acids. CDR1 MNHEY and CDR2 SMNVEV come from the germline V gene (reference sequence).